What follows are 16 T cell receptor beta chains derived from one specimen sequenced in a study of metastatic and nonmetastatic thyroid tumors. Thyroid surgery was preceded by no treatment in any patient. TCRdb used MiXCR to call clones anew from the PCR reads. The table lists about 30,000 clones, 20% to 25% of them singletons. Input material: blood. These receptors all stem from a female donor with papillary thyroid cancer or a benign thyroid nodule (not recorded which). Some clones in this sample may be carry-over from other donors' samples.

This clone has a count of ten or more. The chain links TRBV11-1 to TRBJ1-3, with unresolved D. The germline V gene encodes CDR1 SGHAT and CDR2 FQDESV (reference sequence). V lost 8 bases to trimming and J lost 0 bases, with 20 bases between them. The CDR3 runs to 17 residues. In nucleotides, the CDR3 is TGTGCCAGCGCAACCTCCGGAGGTCGGGGCTCTGGAAACACCATATATTTT. Its protein product is CASATSGGRGSGNTIYF.

Points on this clone: The junction differs from germline at one of its ends, possibly a read error. The rearrangement links TRBV5-4 to TRBJ2-7; D call uncertain. The length of the CDR3 is 15 residues. Germline CDR1 SGHNT, CDR2 YYREEE (reference sequence). This chain's CDR3 is CARSFGTAKSYEVYF. The CDR3 coding sequence is TGTGCCAGGAGCTTCGGAACAGCGAAATCCTACGAGGTGTACTTC.

V usage is TRBV20-1 and J usage is TRBJ2-5; D is undetermined. Per the germline V gene, CDR1 is DFQATT and CDR2 is SNEGSKA (reference sequence). The length of the CDR3 is 14 residues. V was cut by 0 bases and J by 4 bases, with 12 bases left in between. The CDR3 sequence is CSARDRGWGETQYF. DNA for the CDR3: TGCAGTGCTAGAGATCGAGGTTGGGGAGAGACCCAGTACTTC.

This clone was seen repeatedly, ten times or more. The chain is built from TRBV28 and TRBJ2-3; either TRBD1 or TRBD2 may fit D (5 bases each). The CDR3 sequence is 14 residues long. With 10 bases removed from V and 4 bases from J, the gap between germline ends came to 18 bases. Per germline, CDR1 MDHEN and CDR2 SYDVKM. CDR3 residues: CAIETGGTADTQYF. For the CDR3, the DNA is TGTGCCATCGAGACTGGGGGAACGGCAGATACGCAGTATTTT.

The sample holds many counts of this clone. The V and J genes are TRBV11-2 and TRBJ2-2, with D possibly called TRBD1 or TRBD2 (7 bases each). V was shortened by 0 bases and J by 5 bases, with 16 bases between the two germline ends. The germline V gene encodes CDR1 SGHAT and CDR2 FQNNGV. The CDR3 totals 17 residues. CDR3 coding DNA: TGTGCCAGCAGCTTAGAGGCCCAGCGGGGACAGACCGGGGAGCTGTTTTTT. It is translated as CASSLEAQRGQTGELFF.

This clone was seen repeatedly, ten times or more. The V call is TRBV4-3, the J call TRBJ1-2; possibly TRBD1 for D (5 bases). The length of the CDR3 is 16 residues. Germline V gives CDR1 LGHNA, CDR2 YSLEER. Trimming took 0 bases from V and 0 from J, leaving 11 bases between them. CDR3 amino acids: CASSQDALGANYGYTF. The CDR3 DNA reads TGCGCCAGCAGCCAAGACGCCTTGGGGGCTAACTATGGCTACACCTTC.

Many counts were recorded for this clone. J is TRBJ1-3 and V is TRBV5-1; D unclear. Trimming shortened V by 0 bases and J by 0 bases, and 7 bases separated the two germline ends. Germline values: CDR1 SGHRS, CDR2 YFSETQ. The CDR3 has 15 amino acids. The CDR3 DNA is TGCGCCAGCAGCTTGGGTCCGAGCTCTGGAAACACCATATATTTT. Its protein is CASSLGPSSGNTIYF.

This clone was recorded many times. The V and J genes are TRBV9 and TRBJ2-3, with 10 bases fitting TRBD2. The CDR3 consists of 15 residues. J was trimmed by 5 bases and V by 0 bases; bases with no gene match: 3. The V gene's germline CDR1 is SGDLS and CDR2 YYNGEE. DNA for the CDR3: TGTGCCAGCAGCGTAGCTAGCGGGAGCGGAGATACGCAGTATTTT. Its translation: CASSVASGSGDTQYF.

The table lists this clone with many counts. V and J are TRBV12-3 or TRBV12-4 and TRBJ1-1, with D hard to call. V lost 0 bases and J 11 bases, leaving 16 bases between the germline ends. CDR3 size: 14 residues. CDR3 sequence: CASSLAPGTQGAFF. CDR3 sequence (DNA): TGTGCCAGCAGTTTAGCTCCAGGCACCCAAGGGGCTTTCTTT.

The rearrangement joins TRBV28 to TRBJ2-7, with TRBD2 as a possible D gene (5 bases). The length of the CDR3 is 14 residues. V was clipped by 4 bases and J by 1 base, with 11 bases between them. Germline CDR1 reads MDHEN; CDR2 reads SYDVKM. CDR3 protein: CASSWRSWSYEQYF. In DNA, the CDR3 is TGTGCCAGCAGTTGGAGGTCGTGGTCCTACGAGCAGTACTTC.

Ten or more counts support this clone. The chain links TRBV12-3 or TRBV12-4 to TRBJ1-2; tentatively, D is TRBD1 (6 bases). Trimming shortened V by 10 bases and J by 6 bases, and 15 bases separated the two germline ends. CDR3 size: 12 residues. The CDR3 is CATTGTKDGYTF. The DNA of the CDR3 is TGTGCCACCACCGGGACAAAGGATGGCTACACCTTC.

On this clone itself: The CDR3 does not close with the conserved phenylalanine or tryptophan, likely indicating a read error. The DNA is omitted, as the CDR3 cannot be located on it reliably, and the CDR3 follows TCRdb's listing. The gene calls are TRBV28 and TRBJ1-1; the table assigns TRBD1, which was not confirmed against the DNA. The CDR3 is 17 residues long, counting both termini. The germline V gene encodes CDR1 MDHEN and CDR2 SYDVKM. CDR3 residues: CASIPSTGLRLNTEAYL.

The genes are TRBV5-1 and TRBJ1-1; TRBD1 is a possible D gene (6 bases). The germline V gene has CDR1 SGHRS and CDR2 YFSETQ. Trimming pared 4 bases from V and 6 bases from J, leaving 19 bases between. The CDR3 has 15 residues. CDR3 coding DNA: TGCGCCAGCAGCACAGGGACCGTATTACGCCCTGAAGCTTTCTTT. Residues: CASSTGTVLRPEAFF.

On this clone itself: With a much larger clone just one base away, this may be a read error. The sample holds other DNA sequences that translate to the same CDR3. The CDR3 coding sequence is TGCAGCGCTATACCCAGGGGTAATCAGCCCCAGCATTTT. Translating gives CSAIPRGNQPQHF. The chain couples TRBV20-1 to TRBJ1-5; possible D gene TRBD1, 6 bases. Germline V gene lookup returns CDR1 DFQATT and CDR2 SNEGSKA (reference sequence). The CDR3 spans 13 residues.

The chain recombines TRBV20-1 with TRBJ1-4; D possibly corresponds to TRBD1 (5 bases). Germline CDR1 is DFQATT and CDR2 is SNEGSKA (reference sequence). This CDR3 contains 15 residues. V shed 0 bases and J shed 7 bases, with 15 bases lying between them. The CDR3 sequence: CSAREETGAAEKLFF. CDR3 DNA sequence: TGCAGTGCTAGAGAGGAAACAGGAGCGGCTGAAAAACTGTTTTTT.

A remark on this clone: At one end, the junction sequence differs from germline, possibly due to a read error. The V and J genes are TRBV28 and TRBJ1-5, with 7 bases matching TRBD1. This CDR3 is 15 amino acids long. Germline-derived CDR1 and CDR2 are MDHEN and SYDVKM. CDR3 sequence (DNA): TGTGGCAGCAGTTTATGGAGGACAGGCAGTCAGCCCCAGCATTTT. It codes for CGSSLWRTGSQPQHF.